Below, 10 T cell receptor beta chains from the same sample are listed, as sequenced in a study of a mutant IDH1 vaccine in newly diagnosed glioma. Time point indicated: baseline, week 1 (first vaccination visit). The treatment: pre-vaccination baseline after standard-of-care therapy. TCRdb's table, derived via immunoSEQ multiplex PCR, lists solely in-frame clones and lacks some. The table lists about 38,000 clones, just under 80% of them singletons. The material was PBMCs, obtained from a glioma patient treated with radiotherapy, temozolomide or both. These receptors came from a man between 40 and 49 years old with glioma. Some clones in this sample may be carry-over from other donors' samples.

The chain links TRBV19 to TRBJ1-5; maybe TRBD1 (6 bases). The CDR3 has 15 residues. V was pared by 11 bases and J by 0 bases, with 17 bases between. Looked up from germline, CDR1 is LNHDA and CDR2 is SQIVND (reference sequence). The CDR3 DNA is TGTGCCGGCGGGAGGACAGCCTCTAGCAATCAGCCCCAGCATTTT. It is translated as CAGGRTASSNQPQHF.

Here the CDR3 DNA reads TGCGCCAGCAGCTTGGCCCCCGGGTCCCAAGAGACCCAGTACTTC. This gives the protein CASSLAPGSQETQYF. The chain is built from TRBV5-1 and TRBJ2-5; D is uncertain. CDR1 and CDR2 (germline): SGHRS, YFSETQ. The CDR3 loop spans 15 amino acids. Trimming took 0 bases from V and 1 from J, leaving 10 bases between them.

CDR3 residues: CASSLNPYGYTF. The CDR3 DNA reads TGTGCCAGCAGCTTAAACCCCTATGGCTACACCTTC. The chain uses TRBV7-9 and TRBJ1-2; D is uncertain. Germline lookup yields CDR1 SEHNR and CDR2 FQNEAQ (reference sequence). Trimming removed 2 bases at V and 4 bases at J, with 5 bases between. The CDR3 runs to 12 residues.

The chain couples TRBV6-1 to TRBJ1-1; no firm D call. The CDR3 spans 14 residues. Deletions cut 6 bases from V and 1 base from J, with 12 bases between. Germline CDR1 MNHNS, CDR2 SASEGT. This CDR3 reads CASSYGPRNTEAFF. Written as DNA, the CDR3 is TGTGCCAGCAGCTACGGACCGAGGAACACTGAAGCTTTCTTT.

The genes are TRBV7-9 and TRBJ1-2, with TRBD1 identical over 7 bases. The CDR3 loop spans 15 amino acids. V trimming: 1 base; J trimming: 2 bases; junction bases outside the gene matches: 4. Germline values: CDR1 SEHNR, CDR2 FQNEAQ (reference sequence). This CDR3 is CASSLGGTANYGYTF. The CDR3 nucleotides read TGTGCCAGCAGCTTAGGGGGGACAGCAAACTATGGCTACACCTTC.

This clone was recorded only once. CDR3 nucleotides: TGTGCCAGCAGTTATACCGGGACGGCTTATAATTCACCCCTCCACTTT. It encodes CASSYTGTAYNSPLHF. This chain uses TRBV6-6 with TRBJ1-6, with a weak D call TRBD1 (5 bases). V was clipped by 3 bases and J by 4 bases, with 13 bases between them. CDR1 is MNHNY, CDR2 SVGAGI, per germline (reference sequence). The CDR3 sequence is 16 residues long.

This chain links TRBV4-2 with TRBJ1-1; weak D call: TRBD1 (5 bases). CDR1 and CDR2 (germline): LGHNA, YNFKEQ. Between the trimmed V and J ends, which lost 1 base and 8 bases, there was a span of 8 bases. CDR3 size: 12 residues. The CDR3 nucleotides are TGTGCCAGCAGCCAAGTAGGGGCCGAAGCTTTCTTT. Protein sequence: CASSQVGAEAFF.

This clone was observed a few times. The chain uses TRBV7-6 and TRBJ1-4; D is possibly TRBD1 (5 bases). The germline CDR1 and CDR2 sequences are SGHVS and FNYEAQ. This CDR3 has 17 residues. The V gene lost 5 bases and the J gene lost 1 base, with 17 bases spanning the gap. Here the CDR3 reads CASSPNPGRLTNEKLFF. As DNA, the CDR3 is TGTGCCAGCAGCCCCAACCCGGGACGGCTAACTAATGAAAAACTGTTTTTT.

This clone was detected only once. The chain couples TRBV5-8 to TRBJ2-7, with 7 nucleotides matching TRBD2. The CDR3 runs to 16 residues. J was trimmed by 1 base and V by 0 bases; bases with no gene match: 7. Looked up from germline, CDR1 is SGHTS and CDR2 is YDEGEE. CDR3: CASSLESGARSYEQYF. As DNA, the CDR3 is TGTGCCAGCAGCTTGGAAAGCGGGGCGCGGTCCTACGAGCAGTACTTC.

This clone was counted a few times. Other nucleotide sequences in the sample specify the same CDR3. The V and J genes are TRBV10-3 and TRBJ2-1; unclear D gene. Trimming shortened V by 3 bases and J by 6 bases, and 6 bases separated the two germline ends. Germline-derived CDR1 and CDR2 are ENHRY and SYGVKD. CDR3 length equals 12 residues. The CDR3 DNA reads as TGTGCCATCAGTGACAAGGGCAATGAGCAGTTCTTC. This gives the protein CAISDKGNEQFF.